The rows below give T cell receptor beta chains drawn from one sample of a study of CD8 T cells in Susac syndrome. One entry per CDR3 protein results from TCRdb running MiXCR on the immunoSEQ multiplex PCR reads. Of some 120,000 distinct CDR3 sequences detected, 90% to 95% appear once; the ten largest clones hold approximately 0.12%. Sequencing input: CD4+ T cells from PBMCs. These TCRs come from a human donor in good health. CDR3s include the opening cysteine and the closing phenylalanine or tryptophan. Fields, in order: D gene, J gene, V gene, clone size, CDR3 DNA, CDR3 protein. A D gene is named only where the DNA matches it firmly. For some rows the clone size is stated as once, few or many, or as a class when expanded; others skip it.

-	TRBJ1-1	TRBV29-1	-	TGCAGCGTTGAGAAGAACACTGAAGCTTTCTTT	CSVEKNTEAFF
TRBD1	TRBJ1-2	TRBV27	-	TGTGCCAGCAGTCCTCAGGGACAGCTAAACTATGGCTACACCTTC	CASSPQGQLNYGYTF
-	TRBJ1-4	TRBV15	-	TGTGCCACCAGCAGAGTCGGTCCGACTAATGAAAAACTGTTTTTT	CATSRVGPTNEKLFF
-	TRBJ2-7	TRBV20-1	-	TGCAGTGCTATCACAGGCGGGCCACGATCCTACGAGCAGTACTTC	CSAITGGPRSYEQYF
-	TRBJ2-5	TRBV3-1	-	TGTGCCAGCAGCCCGGTAGGCCGACCTGAAGAGACCCAGTACTTC	CASSPVGRPEETQYF
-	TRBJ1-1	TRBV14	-	TGTGCCAGCAGCCCGGGACACTCAATGGGCAAAATGAACACTGAAGCTTTCTTT	CASSPGHSMGKMNTEAFF
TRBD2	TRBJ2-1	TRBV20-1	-	TGCAGTGCTCAAACTAGCGGGAGGGCCGATGAGCAGTTCTTC	CSAQTSGRADEQFF
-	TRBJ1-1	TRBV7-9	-	TGTGCCAGCAGTGGGGGGGCAGGGAACACTGAAGCTTTCTTT	CASSGGAGNTEAFF
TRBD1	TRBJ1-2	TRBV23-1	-	TGCGCCAGCACCAAGGACAGGCCGCCCTATGGCTACACCTTC	CASTKDRPPYGYTF
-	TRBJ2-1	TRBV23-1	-	TGCGCCAGCAGTCCGTGGGGGCCCTTTTCCTACAATGAGCAGTTCTTC	CASSPWGPFSYNEQFF
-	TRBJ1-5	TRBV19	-	TGTGCCAGTAGTTTCCTAGGCCAGCCCCAGCATTTT	CASSFLGQPQHF
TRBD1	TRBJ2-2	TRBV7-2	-	TGTGCCAGCAGCTTAGATAGGACAGGGCTGACCGGGGAGCTGTTTTTT	CASSLDRTGLTGELFF
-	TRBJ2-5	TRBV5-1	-	TGCGCCAGCAGCTTTGCTGGACAGCCTCAAGAGACCCAGTACTTC	CASSFAGQPQETQYF
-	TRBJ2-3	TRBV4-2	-	TGTGCCAGCAGCTGGGACACAGATACGCAGTATTTT	CASSWDTDTQYF
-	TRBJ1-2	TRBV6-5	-	TGTGCCAGCAGTCTACTCCCCCCGTCAATGGGCTATGGCTACACCTTC	CASSLLPPSMGYGYTF
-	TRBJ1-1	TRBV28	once	TGTGCCAGCAGTTCGACTTCCTTTAACACTGAAGCTTTCTTT	CASSSTSFNTEAFF
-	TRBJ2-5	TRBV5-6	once	TGTGCCAGCAGCGCTGGAGAGACCCAGTACTTC	CASSAGETQYF
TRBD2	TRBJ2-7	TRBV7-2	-	TGTGCCAGCAGCTTGAATAGCGGGAGGTCCTACGAGCAGTACTTC	CASSLNSGRSYEQYF
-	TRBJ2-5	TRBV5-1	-	TGCGCCAGCAGCCCGGACAGTAACCAAGAGACCCAGTACTTC	CASSPDSNQETQYF
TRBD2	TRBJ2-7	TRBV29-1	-	TGCAGCGTGGAGAGGACTAGCGGGGCCGGATCCTACGAGCAGTACTTC	CSVERTSGAGSYEQYF
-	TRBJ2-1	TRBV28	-	TGTGCCAGCACTCCTCAAATCGGGGCAGGGGAGTTCTTC	CASTPQIGAGEFF
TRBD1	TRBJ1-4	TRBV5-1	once	TGCGCCAGCAGCCTGGACAGGGGGAAGGAAAAACTGTTTTTT	CASSLDRGKEKLFF
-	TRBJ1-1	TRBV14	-	TGTGCCAGCAGCCAAGATTGGGGTTCTGAAGCTTTCTTT	CASSQDWGSEAFF
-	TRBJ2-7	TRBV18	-	TGTGCCAGCTCACCACCGGGGACCTACGAGCAGTACTTC	CASSPPGTYEQYF
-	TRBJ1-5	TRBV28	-	TGTGCCAGCAGATTACAGGTTCAGCCCCAGCATTTT	CASRLQVQPQHF
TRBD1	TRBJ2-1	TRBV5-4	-	TGTGCCAGCAGGGGGGACAGATCAATAGAGCAGTTCTTC	CASRGDRSIEQFF
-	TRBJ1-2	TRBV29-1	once	TGCAGCGTTTCAAGAGACAGCCGCTACACCTTC	CSVSRDSRYTF
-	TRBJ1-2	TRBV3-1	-	TGTGCCAGCAGCCATGGACATACCCTCTATGGCTACACCTTC	CASSHGHTLYGYTF
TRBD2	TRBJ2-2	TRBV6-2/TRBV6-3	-	TGTGCCAGCAGCCGGGAGGGCCGGAGCACCGGGGAGCTGTTTTTT	CASSREGRSTGELFF
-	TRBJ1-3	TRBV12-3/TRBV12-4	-	TGTGCCAGCAGTTTGGGCAGGGGAAACACCATATATTTT	CASSLGRGNTIYF
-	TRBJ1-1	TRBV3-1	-	TGTGCCAGCAGCCAAAGAACCGGAAGATACACTGAAGCTTTCTTT	CASSQRTGRYTEAFF
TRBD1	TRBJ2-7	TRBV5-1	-	TGCGCCAGCAGCTGGGACAGGGGGCACGAGCAGTACTTC	CASSWDRGHEQYF
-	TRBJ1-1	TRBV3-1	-	TGTGCCAGCAGCCAAGATAGCCTCTCCGGGAACACTGAAGCTTTCTTT	CASSQDSLSGNTEAFF
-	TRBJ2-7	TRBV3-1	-	TGTGCCAGCAGCCAAAATTACTACGAGCAGTACTTC	CASSQNYYEQYF
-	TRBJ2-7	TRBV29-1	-	TGCAGCGTTGGGGAGACACGGTACGAGCAGTACTTC	CSVGETRYEQYF
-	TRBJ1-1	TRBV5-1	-	TGCGCCAGCAGCCGGGACCCAGATATGAACACTGAAGCTTTCTTT	CASSRDPDMNTEAFF
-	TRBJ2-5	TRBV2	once	TGTGCCAGCAGCCCTAGGGTGACGGAGACCCAGTACTTC	CASSPRVTETQYF
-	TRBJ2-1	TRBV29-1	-	TGCAGCGTTGAAGATCAGGGCGGTAGGTCCTACAATGAGCAGTTCTTC	CSVEDQGGRSYNEQFF
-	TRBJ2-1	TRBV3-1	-	TGTGCCAGCAGCCAAGGGCAGGGTCCTTACAATGAGCAGTTCTTC	CASSQGQGPYNEQFF
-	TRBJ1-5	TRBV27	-	TGTGCCAGCAGTCCGAGGGACCTCAATCAGCCCCAGCATTTT	CASSPRDLNQPQHF
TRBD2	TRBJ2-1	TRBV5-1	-	TGCGCCAGCAGCTTGGACGGGAGGAGGAATGAGCAGTTCTTC	CASSLDGRRNEQFF
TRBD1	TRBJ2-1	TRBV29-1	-	TGCAGCGCGGCGGGGACAGGGCTCAATGAGCAGTTCTTC	CSAAGTGLNEQFF
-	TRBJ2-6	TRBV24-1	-	TGTGCCACCAGTGATTTTAACCGCGCTGGGGCCAACGTCCTGACTTTC	CATSDFNRAGANVLTF
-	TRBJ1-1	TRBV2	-	TGTGCCAGCAGTGAAGCAGTCGGGACTGAAGCTTTCTTT	CASSEAVGTEAFF
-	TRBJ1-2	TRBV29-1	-	TGCAGCGTTGCTGAAGCGTATGGCTACACCTTC	CSVAEAYGYTF
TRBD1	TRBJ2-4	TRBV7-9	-	TGTGCCAGCAGCCCTTTTGGACAGGGAGCGACCAAAAACATTCAGTACTTC	CASSPFGQGATKNIQYF
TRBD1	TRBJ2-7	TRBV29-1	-	TGCAGCGTTGTAGGGGACAGGGCCCCCTACGAGCAGTACTTC	CSVVGDRAPYEQYF
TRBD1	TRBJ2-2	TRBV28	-	TGTGCCAGCAGTTTATGGCAAAACAGGGGACCAAACACCGGGGAGCTGTTTTTT	CASSLWQNRGPNTGELFF
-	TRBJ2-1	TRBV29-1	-	TGCAGCGTCCTAAGGGAGCTTTTGGTGTCCAATGAGCAGTTCTTC	CSVLRELLVSNEQFF
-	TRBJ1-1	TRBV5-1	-	TGCGCCAGCAGCTTGGACGCCCGGAACACTGAAGCTTTCTTT	CASSLDARNTEAFF
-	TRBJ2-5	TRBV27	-	TGTGCCAGCAGCCCTGGACGGAAACAAGAGACCCAGTACTTC	CASSPGRKQETQYF
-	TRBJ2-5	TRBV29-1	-	TGCAGCGCCGTTTTTCCCTATCGGGAGACCCAGTACTTC	CSAVFPYRETQYF
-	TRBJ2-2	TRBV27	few	TGTGCCAGCAGTTTAGGGGGGTCCGGGGAGCTGTTTTTT	CASSLGGSGELFF
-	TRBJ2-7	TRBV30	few	TGTGCCTGGAGCAGGGCGTCCTACGAGCAGTACTTC	CAWSRASYEQYF
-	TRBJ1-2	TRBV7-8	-	TGTGCCAGCAGCTTAGGGGTTTACTATGGCTACACCTTC	CASSLGVYYGYTF
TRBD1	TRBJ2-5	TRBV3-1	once	TGTGCCAGCAGACCCCGGGACAGAGAACAAGAGACCCAGTACTTC	CASRPRDREQETQYF
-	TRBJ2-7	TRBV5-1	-	TGCGCCAGCAGCTTGCTTCTAGGGGTATGGGAGCAGTACTTC	CASSLLLGVWEQYF
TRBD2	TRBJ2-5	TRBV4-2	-	TGTGCCAGCAGCCAGGAGGCGACTAGCGGGGGGTACCAAGAGACCCAGTACTTC	CASSQEATSGGYQETQYF
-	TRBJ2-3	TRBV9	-	TGTGCCAGCAGCGTACTGGGGGATAGCACAGATACGCAGTATTTT	CASSVLGDSTDTQYF